Presented here are 29 T cell receptor beta chains from one specimen sequenced in a study. Via MiXCR, TCRdb re-called the RT-PCR reads, giving one row per CDR3 protein. Among 650,000 to 800,000 distinct CDR3 sequences listed, 13% to 15% were seen once. Specimen: memory CD4+ T cells from blood. The receptors were sampled from a female donor in good health, serving as a healthy control.

The table lists this clonotype with many counts. J is TRBJ2-3 and V is TRBV12-3 or TRBV12-4; D unresolved. This CDR3 is 14 amino acids long. V was clipped by 6 bases and J by 0 bases, with 10 bases between them. The CDR3 is CASSPDPSTDTQYF. CDR3 DNA sequence: TGTGCCAGCAGCCCGGACCCGAGCACAGATACGCAGTATTTT.

J is TRBJ2-7 and V is TRBV6-2 or TRBV6-3; D unclear. The CDR3 contains 14 residues. Germline CDR1 MNHEY, CDR2 SVGEGT. Trimming removed 5 bases from V and 2 bases from J, with 13 bases in between. This chain's CDR3 is CASSTQTGTYEQYF. The CDR3 DNA reads TGTGCCAGCAGTACCCAGACGGGTACCTACGAGCAGTACTTC.

This clonotype was detected ten times or more. The V gene is TRBV12-3 or TRBV12-4, the J gene TRBJ2-3; D possibly corresponds to TRBD2 (6 bases). The length of the CDR3 is 14 residues. Trimming removed 8 bases at V and 5 bases at J, with 17 bases between. The CDR3 reads CASGIWLGGDTQYF. As DNA, the CDR3 is TGTGCCAGCGGGATCTGGTTGGGGGGAGATACGCAGTATTTT.

This clonotype was seen only a few times. The V and J genes are TRBV29-1 and TRBJ1-1, with unresolved D. V lost 6 bases and J lost 10, with 21 bases in between. Per germline, CDR1 SQVTM and CDR2 ANQGSEA. The CDR3 consists of 13 residues. This chain's CDR3 is CSVDPYPGKGAFF. The CDR3 DNA sequence: TGCAGCGTAGACCCCTACCCGGGAAAAGGAGCTTTCTTT.

On this clonotype: A read error is likely, as this CDR3 ends without the conserved phenylalanine or tryptophan. The limits of the CDR3 on the DNA are not certain, so only TCRdb's listed CDR3 is given. The V call is TRBV7-2, the J call TRBJ1-1; the table's D call, TRBD1, was not checked against the DNA. Germline V gives CDR1 SGHTA, CDR2 FQGNSA. From its first to its last residue, the CDR3 has 12 amino acids. CDR3 sequence: CASSSPGGYLLI.

The genes are TRBV12-3 or TRBV12-4 and TRBJ1-1; no definite D call. V lost 3 bases and J lost 4, with 12 bases in between. The CDR3 covers 14 residues. CDR3 loop: CASSLSTYSTEAFF. For the CDR3, the DNA is TGTGCCAGCAGTTTGTCCACTTATTCCACTGAAGCTTTCTTT.

This clonotype came up a few times. This sequence joins TRBV20-1 and TRBJ1-1; D is uncertain. CDR1 DFQATT and CDR2 SNEGSKA come from the germline V gene (reference sequence). Trimming pared 5 bases from V and 1 base from J, leaving 8 bases between. The CDR3 consists of 12 residues. The CDR3: CSAHIENTEAFF. The CDR3 DNA follows: TGCAGTGCTCACATAGAGAACACTGAAGCTTTCTTT.

This clonotype was counted only a few times. The chain employs TRBV20-1 and TRBJ1-2; no reliable D call. The ends were cut back, 1 base at V and 3 bases at J, with 9 bases in the middle. From germline, CDR1 is DFQATT and CDR2 SNEGSKA (reference sequence). There are 13 residues in the CDR3. CDR3 bases: TGCAGTGCTAGAGGGACCGCTGACTATGGCTACACCTTC. Translated, it gives CSARGTADYGYTF.

The chain joins TRBV2 to TRBJ2-5; maybe TRBD1 (6 bases). Trimming removed 2 bases at V and 7 bases at J, with 17 bases between. Germline V CDR1 and CDR2: SNHLY, FYNNEI. This CDR3 contains 15 residues. CDR3 DNA sequence: TGTGCCAGCAGTGAATTTGGGGGCGCGGTGTCGACCCAGTACTTC. It specifies CASSEFGGAVSTQYF.

This chain uses TRBV18 with TRBJ2-5; D is tentatively TRBD1 or TRBD2 (6 bases each). The CDR3 is 16 amino acids. V shed 6 bases and J shed 4 bases, with 21 bases lying between them. Germline values: CDR1 KGHSH, CDR2 LQKENI. The CDR3 sequence is CASSPVGGSPAETQYF. CDR3 in DNA: TGTGCCAGCTCTCCGGTAGGGGGGAGCCCCGCAGAGACCCAGTACTTC.

The chain employs TRBV5-1 and TRBJ2-5; unclear D gene. The CDR3 consists of 15 residues. Trimming stripped 4 bases from V and 5 bases from J, with 18 bases between. The germline V gene has CDR1 SGHRS and CDR2 YFSETQ. For the CDR3, the DNA is TGCGCCAGCAGCCCGACTCTGAGCCCGGCCGAGACCCAGTACTTC. Residues: CASSPTLSPAETQYF.

The chain combines TRBV20-1 with TRBJ2-1; D tentatively fits TRBD1 or TRBD2 (5 bases each). CDR3 size: 14 residues. Per germline, CDR1 DFQATT and CDR2 SNEGSKA (reference sequence). V was trimmed by 1 base and J by 7 bases, leaving 14 bases between them. The CDR3 DNA reads TGCAGTGCTAGAGTGGGGGTGGTAGATAATGAGCAGTTCTTC. Translating it yields CSARVGVVDNEQFF.

This clonotype was detected many times. The chain joins TRBV29-1 to TRBJ2-2; TRBD2 is a possible D gene (5 bases). The CDR3 runs 12 residues. Germline CDR1 SQVTM, CDR2 ANQGSEA. The germline V and J ends were trimmed by 4 bases and 6 bases, with 9 bases remaining between them. The CDR3 bases are TGCAGCGTTGCGGGGTTGGCCGGGGAGCTGTTTTTT. Translation: CSVAGLAGELFF.

This chain links TRBV18 with TRBJ2-1; 12 positions match TRBD2. The germline CDR1 and CDR2 sequences are KGHSH and LQKENI. The CDR3 spans 15 residues. The J segment lost 6 bases and the V segment lost 6 bases, leaving 6 bases of the junction unmatched. The CDR3 DNA reads TGTGCCAGCTCTTCGACTAGCGGGAGTTTCAATGAGCAGTTCTTC. This codes for CASSSTSGSFNEQFF.

This clonotype was counted a few times. The V gene is TRBV5-1, the J gene TRBJ2-3; a possible D gene is TRBD1 (6 bases). Trimming left V 2 bases short and J 1 base short, with 8 bases between. Germline assignment: CDR1 SGHRS and CDR2 YFSETQ. This CDR3 is 14 amino acids long. CDR3 region: CASSFPGGTDTQYF. The CDR3 region has the DNA TGCGCCAGCAGCTTCCCAGGGGGCACAGATACGCAGTATTTT.

The CDR3 sequence is CSARTGEKLFF. CDR3 nucleotide sequence: TGCAGTGCTAGGACGGGTGAAAAACTGTTTTTT. The gene calls are TRBV20-1 and TRBJ1-4; D not resolved. CDR1 and CDR2 (germline): DFQATT, SNEGSKA (reference sequence). The CDR3 length is 11 residues. V lost 3 bases, J lost 7 bases, and 6 bases lay in between.

This chain joins TRBV5-1 and TRBJ2-7; 7 positions match TRBD2. J was trimmed by 3 bases and V by 3 bases; bases with no gene match: 9. Germline values: CDR1 SGHRS, CDR2 YFSETQ. The CDR3 contains 15 residues. The CDR3 nucleotides are TGCGCCAGCAGCTGGGACCAGCGGGACTTCTACGAGCAGTACTTC. This translates into CASSWDQRDFYEQYF. The full variable domain, completed using reference TRBV5-1 and TRBJ2-7, is KAGVTQTPRYLIKTRGQQVTLSCSPISGHRSVSWYQQTPGQGLQFLFEYFSETQRNKGNFPGRFSGRQFSNSRSEMNVSTLELGDSALYLCASSWDQRDFYEQYFGPGTRLTVT.

In its sample, this clonotype was seen a few times. This chain uses TRBV20-1 with TRBJ2-7; D is ambiguous. The V end was cut by 4 bases, the J end by 2 bases, with 15 bases between. This CDR3 comprises 14 residues. Germline V gene sequence: CDR1 DFQATT, CDR2 SNEGSKA (reference sequence). CDR3 coding DNA: TGCAGTGCTATTCTTGGGCAAGTTCCCTACGAGCAGTACTTC. It translates to CSAILGQVPYEQYF.

The CDR3 is CASSPGRSNEKLFF. The CDR3 DNA reads TGTGCCAGCAGCCCGGGACGGTCTAATGAAAAACTGTTTTTT. The rearrangement uses TRBV11-1 and TRBJ1-4, with TRBD1 as a possible D gene (5 bases). This CDR3 is built from 14 residues. Trimming cost V 5 bases and J 3 bases, with 10 bases left between them. Germline V gives CDR1 SGHAT, CDR2 FQDESV (reference sequence).

V gene TRBV2 combines with J gene TRBJ2-6; D possibly corresponds to TRBD1 (6 bases). CDR3 size: 15 residues. Trimming removed 1 base from V and 2 bases from J, with 6 bases in between. CDR1 is SNHLY and CDR2 is FYNNEI in the germline V gene. CDR3 protein: CASSEGQAGANVLTF. CDR3 sequence (DNA): TGTGCCAGCAGTGAAGGACAGGCTGGGGCCAACGTCCTGACTTTC.

With regard to this clonotype: Because it lacks the conserved phenylalanine or tryptophan at the end, this CDR3 is likely a read error. The DNA is omitted, as the CDR3 cannot be located on it reliably, and the CDR3 follows TCRdb's listing. The CDR3 is CSARADSL. The chain couples TRBV20-1 to TRBJ2-7. Germline-derived CDR1 and CDR2 are DFQATT and SNEGSKA (reference sequence). The CDR3 region is 8 residues in length, termini included.

The chain employs TRBV3-1 and TRBJ1-2; 8 bases fit TRBD1. Looked up from germline, CDR1 is LGHDT and CDR2 is YNNKEL (reference sequence). The CDR3 length is 14 residues. Trimming removed 3 bases from V and 7 bases from J; junction bases left unmatched: 7. As DNA, the CDR3 is TGTGCCAGCAGCCAGACAGGGGACGGTGGTGGCTACACCTTC. As protein: CASSQTGDGGGYTF.

This clonotype appeared a few times. This chain links TRBV29-1 with TRBJ1-1, with D hard to call. CDR1 is SQVTM, CDR2 ANQGSEA, per germline. Trimming removed 3 bases at V and 4 bases at J, with 9 bases between. The CDR3 totals 12 residues. CDR3 DNA: TGCAGCGTTGATGAGGGTAGCACTGAAGCTTTCTTT. Residues: CSVDEGSTEAFF.

There are a few counts of this clonotype. This chain joins TRBV5-1 and TRBJ1-2, with TRBD1 matching 7 bases. The V segment lost 4 bases and the J segment 6 bases; nucleotides outside the gene matches: 9. The CDR3 consists of 14 residues. Per the germline V gene, CDR1 is SGHRS and CDR2 is YFSETQ. The CDR3 region is CASSVGQTDDGYTF. The DNA of the CDR3 is TGCGCCAGCAGCGTGGGACAGACAGACGATGGCTACACCTTC.

This sequence joins TRBV12-3 or TRBV12-4 and TRBJ1-4, with 7 bases identical to TRBD1. Trimming at V came to 6 bases and at J to 5 bases, leaving 6 bases not matched to a gene. The CDR3 runs 14 residues. The CDR3 DNA follows: TGTGCCAGCAGGACCGGGACAGCAAATGAAAAACTGTTTTTT. Residues: CASRTGTANEKLFF.

V usage is TRBV7-2 and J usage is TRBJ1-2; D is possibly TRBD1 (6 bases). The V end was cut by 3 bases, the J end by 6 bases, with 17 bases between. Per germline, CDR1 SGHTA and CDR2 FQGNSA. CDR3 length equals 15 residues. CDR3: CASSLTAQGYNGYTF. The CDR3 DNA is TGTGCCAGCAGCTTGACGGCACAGGGATATAATGGCTACACCTTC.

This clonotype was seen a few times. This CDR3 reads CASRQGITGELFF. The CDR3 DNA sequence: TGTGCCAGCAGACAGGGAATTACCGGGGAGCTGTTTTTT. The chain links TRBV7-9 to TRBJ2-2; possible D gene TRBD1, 6 bases. V dropped 6 bases and J dropped 5 bases, with 10 bases sitting between them. Germline V gene lookup returns CDR1 SEHNR and CDR2 FQNEAQ (reference sequence). The length of the CDR3 is 13 residues.

This clonotype was detected many times. J is TRBJ2-7 and V is TRBV4-3, with no clear D. This CDR3 has 16 residues. Per the germline V gene, CDR1 is LGHNA and CDR2 is YSLEER. Trimming pared 1 base from V and 7 bases from J, leaving 20 bases between. CDR3 in DNA: TGCGCCAGCAGCCAAGCTGTGAACACTGCCTTCGTTGAGCAGTACTTC. This translates into CASSQAVNTAFVEQYF.

V gene TRBV20-1 combines with J gene TRBJ2-2; TRBD2 matches 7 bases. This CDR3 is built from 15 residues. Germline assignment: CDR1 DFQATT and CDR2 SNEGSKA (reference sequence). The V and J ends lost 1 base and 4 bases, in that order; junction bases with no gene match: 6. The CDR3 sequence is CSARGTRSTTGELFF. CDR3 coding DNA: TGCAGTGCTAGAGGGACTAGATCCACCACCGGGGAGCTGTTTTTT.